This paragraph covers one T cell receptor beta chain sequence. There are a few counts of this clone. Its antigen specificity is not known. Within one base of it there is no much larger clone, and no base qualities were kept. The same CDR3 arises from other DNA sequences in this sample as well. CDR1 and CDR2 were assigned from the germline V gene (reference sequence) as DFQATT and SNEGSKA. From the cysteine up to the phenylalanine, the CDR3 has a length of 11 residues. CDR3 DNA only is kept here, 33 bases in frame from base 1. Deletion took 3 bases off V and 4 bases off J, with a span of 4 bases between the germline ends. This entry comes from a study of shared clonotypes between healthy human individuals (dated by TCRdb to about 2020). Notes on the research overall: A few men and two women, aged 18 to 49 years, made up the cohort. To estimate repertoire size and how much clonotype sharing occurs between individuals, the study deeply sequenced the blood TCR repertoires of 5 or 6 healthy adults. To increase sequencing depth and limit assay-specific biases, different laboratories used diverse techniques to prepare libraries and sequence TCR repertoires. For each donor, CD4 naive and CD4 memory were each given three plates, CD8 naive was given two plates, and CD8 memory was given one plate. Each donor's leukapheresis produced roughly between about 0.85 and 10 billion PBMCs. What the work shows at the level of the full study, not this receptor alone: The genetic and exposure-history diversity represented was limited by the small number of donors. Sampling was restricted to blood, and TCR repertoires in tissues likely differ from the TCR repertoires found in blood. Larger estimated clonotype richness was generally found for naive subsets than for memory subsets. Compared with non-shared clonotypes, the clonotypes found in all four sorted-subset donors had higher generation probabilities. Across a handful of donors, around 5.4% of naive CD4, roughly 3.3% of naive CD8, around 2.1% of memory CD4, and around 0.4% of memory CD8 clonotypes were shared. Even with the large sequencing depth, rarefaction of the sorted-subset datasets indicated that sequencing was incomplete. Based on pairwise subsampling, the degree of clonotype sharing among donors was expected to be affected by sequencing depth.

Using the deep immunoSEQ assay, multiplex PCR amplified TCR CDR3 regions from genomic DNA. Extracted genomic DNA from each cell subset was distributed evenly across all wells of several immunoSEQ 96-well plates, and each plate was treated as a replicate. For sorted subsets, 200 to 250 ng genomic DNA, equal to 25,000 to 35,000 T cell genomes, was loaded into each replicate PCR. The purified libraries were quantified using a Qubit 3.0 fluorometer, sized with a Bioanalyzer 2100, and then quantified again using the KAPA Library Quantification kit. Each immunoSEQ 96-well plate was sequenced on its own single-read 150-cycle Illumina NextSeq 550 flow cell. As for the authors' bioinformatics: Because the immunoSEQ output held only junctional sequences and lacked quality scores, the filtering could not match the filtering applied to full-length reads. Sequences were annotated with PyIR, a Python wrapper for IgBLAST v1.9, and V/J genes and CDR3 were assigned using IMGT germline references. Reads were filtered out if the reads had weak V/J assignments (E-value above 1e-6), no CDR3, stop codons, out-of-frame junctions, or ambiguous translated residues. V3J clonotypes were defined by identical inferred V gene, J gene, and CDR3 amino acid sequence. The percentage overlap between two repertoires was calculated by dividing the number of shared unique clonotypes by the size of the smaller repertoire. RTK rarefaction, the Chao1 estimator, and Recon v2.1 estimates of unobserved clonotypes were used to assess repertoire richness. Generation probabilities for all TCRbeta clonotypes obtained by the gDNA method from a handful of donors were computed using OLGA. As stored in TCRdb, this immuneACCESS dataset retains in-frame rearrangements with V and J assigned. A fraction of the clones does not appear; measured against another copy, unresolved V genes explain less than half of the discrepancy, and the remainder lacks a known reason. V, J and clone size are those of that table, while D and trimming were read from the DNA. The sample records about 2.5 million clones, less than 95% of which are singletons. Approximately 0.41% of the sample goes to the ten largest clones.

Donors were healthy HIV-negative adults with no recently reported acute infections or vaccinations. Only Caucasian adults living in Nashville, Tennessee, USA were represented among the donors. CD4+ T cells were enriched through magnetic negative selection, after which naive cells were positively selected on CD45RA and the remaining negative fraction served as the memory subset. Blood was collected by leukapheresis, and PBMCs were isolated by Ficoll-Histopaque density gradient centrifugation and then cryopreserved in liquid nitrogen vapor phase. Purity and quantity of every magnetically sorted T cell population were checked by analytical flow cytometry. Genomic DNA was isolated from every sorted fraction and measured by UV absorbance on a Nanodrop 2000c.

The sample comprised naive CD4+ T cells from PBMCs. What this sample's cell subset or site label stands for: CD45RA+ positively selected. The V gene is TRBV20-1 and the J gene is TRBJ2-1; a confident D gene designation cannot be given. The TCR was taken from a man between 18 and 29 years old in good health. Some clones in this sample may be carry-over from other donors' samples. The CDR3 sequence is CSASGYNEQFF. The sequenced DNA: TGCAGTGCTAGTGGTTACAATGAGCAGTTCTTC.